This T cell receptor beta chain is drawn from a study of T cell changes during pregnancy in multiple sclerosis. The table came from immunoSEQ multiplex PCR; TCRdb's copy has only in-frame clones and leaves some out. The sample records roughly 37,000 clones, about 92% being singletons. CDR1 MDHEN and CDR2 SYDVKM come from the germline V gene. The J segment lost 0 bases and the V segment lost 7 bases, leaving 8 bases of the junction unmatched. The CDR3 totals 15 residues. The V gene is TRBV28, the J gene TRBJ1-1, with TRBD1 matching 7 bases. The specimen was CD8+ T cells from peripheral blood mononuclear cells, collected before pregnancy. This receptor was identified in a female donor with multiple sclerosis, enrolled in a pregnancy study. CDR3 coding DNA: TGTGCCAGCATGTGGGTGGGACAGCTGAACACTGAAGCTTTCTTT. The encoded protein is CASMWVGQLNTEAFF.